Listed here are 29 T cell receptor beta chains from one sample, sequenced in a study of control samples from healthy donors and cancer patients. Sequencing was performed with immunoSEQ multiplex PCR; in TCRdb, only in-frame clones are kept and a portion is missing. The repertoire holds 25,000 to 35,000 clones, with more than 75% as singletons. Material: PBMCs. These receptors all come from a woman in her 40s with lung cancer.

This clone was found once. The chain couples TRBV5-4 to TRBJ1-1; TRBD1 might be the D (6 bases). Looked up from germline, CDR1 is SGHNT and CDR2 is YYREEE (reference sequence). The CDR3 consists of 14 residues. V lost 0 bases to trimming and J lost 5 bases, with 11 bases between them. CDR3 in amino acids: CASSLDRVETEAFF. DNA for the CDR3: TGTGCCAGCAGCTTGGACAGGGTTGAAACTGAAGCTTTCTTT.

This clone came up once. The V call is TRBV12-5, the J call TRBJ1-4; 7 bases are a match to TRBD1. Per the germline V gene, CDR1 is LGHNT and CDR2 is FRNRAP. The CDR3 spans 13 residues. J was trimmed by 10 bases and V by 2 bases; bases with no gene match: 4. The CDR3 sequence: CASGLQAGGKLFF. DNA for the CDR3: TGTGCTAGTGGTTTGCAGGCAGGGGGAAAACTGTTTTTT.

The chain employs TRBV7-2 and TRBJ2-1; 8 bases fit TRBD2. The J segment lost 4 bases and the V segment lost 1 base, leaving 3 bases of the junction unmatched. There are 15 residues in the CDR3. Looked up from germline, CDR1 is SGHTA and CDR2 is FQGNSA. The CDR3 reads CASSLDGGGYNEQFF. In nucleotides, the CDR3 is TGTGCCAGCAGCTTAGATGGCGGGGGGTACAATGAGCAGTTCTTC.

This clone has a single count. This sequence joins TRBV9 and TRBJ1-3; D uncertain. CDR1 SGDLS and CDR2 YYNGEE come from the germline V gene. The CDR3 spans 13 residues. Trimming shortened V by 4 bases and J by 2 bases, and 7 bases separated the two germline ends. CDR3 in amino acids: CASSPPTGNTIYF. The CDR3 region has the DNA TGTGCCAGCAGCCCTCCCACTGGAAACACCATATATTTT.

The chain is built from TRBV7-8 and TRBJ2-5; 11 bases are a match to TRBD2. V lost 5 bases, J lost 4 bases, and 6 bases stayed unmatched. This CDR3 has 15 residues. The germline V gene encodes CDR1 SGHVS and CDR2 FQNEAQ. The CDR3 loop is CASSGILAGVETQYF. The CDR3, as DNA: TGTGCCAGCAGCGGTATACTAGCGGGGGTAGAGACCCAGTACTTC.

The CDR3 DNA reads TGTGCCAGCAGCCTGGCAGGAGCGTATGGCTACACCTTC. Protein sequence: CASSLAGAYGYTF. The V call is TRBV3-1 (or the pseudogene TRBV3-2), the J call TRBJ1-2; D gene uncertain. Germline V gene data show CDR1 as LGHDT and CDR2 as YNNKEL (reference sequence). Trimming left V 4 bases short and J 5 bases short, with 11 bases between. The CDR3 has 13 residues.

The V gene is TRBV28, the J gene TRBJ2-7; 8 bases align to TRBD1. Germline loops: CDR1 MDHEN, CDR2 SYDVKM. The length of the CDR3 is 13 residues. V lost 6 bases, J lost 3 bases, and 4 bases stayed unmatched. This CDR3 is CASRDRDLYEQYF. Here the CDR3 DNA reads TGTGCCAGCAGGGACAGGGACCTCTACGAGCAGTACTTC.

The V call is TRBV5-1, the J call TRBJ2-3; D may be TRBD1 (6 bases). The V end was cut by 4 bases, the J end by 3 bases, with 21 bases between. Germline CDR1 SGHRS, CDR2 YFSETQ. This CDR3 has 17 amino acids. DNA of the CDR3: TGCGCCAGCAGCCCGCCCCGCTTGCGTAGGGGGACAGATACGCAGTATTTT. It encodes CASSPPRLRRGTDTQYF. Variable domain in full (rest from reference TRBV5-1 and TRBJ2-3): KAGVTQTPRYLIKTRGQQVTLSCSPISGHRSVSWYQQTPGQGLQFLFEYFSETQRNKGNFPGRFSGRQFSNSRSEMNVSTLELGDSALYLCASSPPRLRRGTDTQYFGPGTRLTVL.

The J gene is TRBJ1-1, the V gene TRBV7-3, with a tentative D call TRBD1 (5 bases). This CDR3 has 13 amino acids. Germline V CDR1 and CDR2: SGHTA, FQGTGA. With 3 bases removed from V and 1 base from J, the gap between germline ends came to 6 bases. The CDR3 nucleotides read TGTGCCAGCAGCTTGGACACGAACACTGAAGCTTTCTTT. This gives the protein CASSLDTNTEAFF.

This chain joins TRBV2 and TRBJ1-1; D is unclear. CDR1 is SNHLY and CDR2 is FYNNEI in the germline V gene. Trimming removed 7 bases at V and 1 base at J, with 4 bases between. The CDR3 sequence is 11 residues long. The CDR3 spells CASTGNTEAFF. CDR3 nucleotides: TGTGCCAGCACAGGGAACACTGAAGCTTTCTTT. Together with reference TRBV2 and TRBJ1-1, the CDR3 gives the full variable domain: EPEVTQTPSHQVTQMGQEVILRCVPISNHLYFYWYRQILGQKVEFLVSFYNNEISEKSEIFDDQFSVERPDGSNFTLKIRSTKLEDSAMYFCASTGNTEAFFGQGTRLTVV.

The rearrangement uses TRBV5-6 and TRBJ1-2; 9 bases align to TRBD1. CDR3 length: 13 residues. Germline lookup yields CDR1 SGHDT and CDR2 YYEEEE. V shed 7 bases, J shed 7 bases, and the junction held 8 bases outside the gene matches. This CDR3 is CASHTGGVVGYTF. The CDR3 DNA sequence: TGTGCCAGCCATACAGGGGGCGTAGTTGGCTACACCTTC.

The chain links TRBV13 to TRBJ1-4; the D gene is possibly TRBD1 (6 bases). Deletions cut 5 bases from V and 8 bases from J, with 15 bases between. The germline CDR1 and CDR2 sequences are PRHDT and FYEKMQ (reference sequence). The CDR3 runs to 14 residues. In nucleotides, the CDR3 is TGTGCCAGCAGCATCAGGGGAAGGGAGGAAAAACTGTTTTTT. It translates to CASSIRGREEKLFF. Together with reference TRBV13 and TRBJ1-4, the CDR3 gives the full variable domain: AAGVIQSPRHLIKEKRETATLKCYPIPRHDTVYWYQQGPGQDPQFLISFYEKMQSDKGSIPDRFSAQQFSDYHSELNMSSLELGDSALYFCASSIRGREEKLFFGSGTQLSVL.

V and J are TRBV4-3 and TRBJ2-2; D may be TRBD1 or TRBD2 (5 bases each). The CDR3 contains 14 residues. Trimming took 1 base from V and 5 from J, leaving 8 bases between them. Germline V lookup: CDR1 LGHNA, CDR2 YSLEER. For the CDR3, the DNA is TGCGCCAGCAGCCAAGGTGGGGGAACCGGGGAGCTGTTTTTT. This encodes CASSQGGGTGELFF.

The chain couples TRBV3-1 (or the pseudogene TRBV3-2) to TRBJ1-1; D is unresolved. V gave up 4 bases and J gave up 5 bases, with 20 bases separating them. Germline V CDR1 and CDR2: LGHDT, YNNKEL (reference sequence). This CDR3 is 16 amino acids long. CDR3 amino acids: CASSPEGWGGRTEAFF. The DNA for the CDR3 is TGTGCCAGCAGCCCCGAAGGATGGGGAGGAAGGACTGAAGCTTTCTTT.

The V and J genes are TRBV7-3 and TRBJ2-1, with 8 bases fitting TRBD2. Trimming took 2 bases from V and 1 from J; bases not matched to a gene: 7. Germline values: CDR1 SGHTA, CDR2 FQGTGA. This CDR3 comprises 17 residues. CDR3 in DNA: TGTGCCAGCAGCTTATCTCCCGGGGGGGCATCCTACAATGAGCAGTTCTTC. This gives the protein CASSLSPGGASYNEQFF. Full variable domain (remainder filled in from reference TRBV7-3 and TRBJ2-1): GAGVSQTPSNKVTEKGKYVELRCDPISGHTALYWYRQSLGQGPEFLIYFQGTGAADDSGLPNDRFFAVRPEGSVSTLKIQRTERGDSAVYLCASSLSPGGASYNEQFFGPGTRLTVL.

The rearrangement joins TRBV19 to TRBJ2-7, with TRBD2 matching 7 bases. The CDR3 extends over 17 amino acids. The ends lost 5 bases at V and 2 bases at J; junction bases unmatched: 15. Germline values: CDR1 LNHDA, CDR2 SQIVND (reference sequence). The CDR3 nucleotides are TGTGCCAGTAGTGTGACATTTTCCCACGGGGGGACCTACGAGCAGTACTTC. It is translated as CASSVTFSHGGTYEQYF.

This chain uses TRBV19 with TRBJ1-1; weak D call: TRBD1 (6 bases). This CDR3 has 15 residues. Trimming shortened V by 6 bases and J by 10 bases, and 24 bases separated the two germline ends. Germline V CDR1 and CDR2: LNHDA, SQIVND (reference sequence). CDR3 DNA: TGTGCCAGTAGCCTTCACACCGGGACATTGGGTAGAGCTTTCTTT. Amino acids: CASSLHTGTLGRAFF.

The J gene is TRBJ1-2, the V gene TRBV7-9; 7 nucleotides match TRBD1. The CDR3 has 14 residues. Germline CDR1 is SEHNR and CDR2 is FQNEAQ (reference sequence). J lost 2 bases, V lost 7 bases, and 7 bases had no gene match. CDR3 DNA: TGTGCCAGCACCTCGGACAGGCAGAACTATGGCTACACCTTC. Translated, it gives CASTSDRQNYGYTF.

The chain's CDR3 is CASRGLQVMNTEAFF. As DNA, the CDR3 is TGTGCCAGCAGGGGACTCCAGGTTATGAACACTGAAGCTTTCTTT. This chain joins TRBV2 and TRBJ1-1; TRBD1 is a possible D gene (5 bases). The germline V gene has CDR1 SNHLY and CDR2 FYNNEI. The CDR3 covers 15 residues. The V end was cut by 6 bases, the J end by 0 bases, with 14 bases between.

The rearrangement joins TRBV29-1 to TRBJ1-5; no reliable D call. CDR3 size: 12 residues. Looked up from germline, CDR1 is SQVTM and CDR2 is ANQGSEA. V lost 5 bases and J 4 bases, leaving 9 bases between the germline ends. CDR3 nucleotides: TGCAGCGTTAACGACGGGAATCAGCCCCAGCATTTT. This translates into CSVNDGNQPQHF.

This chain joins TRBV6-5 and TRBJ2-1; 7 bases map to TRBD1. The junction had 10 bases not matched to a gene; V was cut back by 8 bases and J by 6 bases. Germline V gene lookup returns CDR1 MNHEY and CDR2 SVGAGI. This CDR3 comprises 14 residues. The CDR3 DNA reads TGTGCCAGCGGTTTATCGACAGGGATCAATGAGCAGTTCTTC. Its translation is CASGLSTGINEQFF.

This clone was recorded once. The V call is TRBV4-1, the J call TRBJ2-7, with D possibly being TRBD2 (5 bases). The germline V gene encodes CDR1 MGHRA and CDR2 YSYEKL. The CDR3 extends over 14 amino acids. V was cut by 0 bases and J by 6 bases, with 12 bases left in between. The CDR3 sequence: CASSQDSAGSEQYF. The CDR3 nucleotides are TGCGCCAGCAGCCAAGATTCGGCGGGCAGCGAGCAGTACTTC.

The chain joins TRBV5-1 to TRBJ1-1; a weak D match, TRBD1 (6 bases). CDR3 length: 14 residues. V shed 0 bases and J shed 6 bases, with 12 bases lying between them. The germline CDR1 and CDR2 sequences are SGHRS and YFSETQ. CDR3: CASSLEGGIAEAFF. The DNA for the CDR3 is TGCGCCAGCAGCTTGGAAGGGGGGATAGCTGAAGCTTTCTTT.

The genes are TRBV7-2 and TRBJ2-1, with 8 bases that match TRBD2. This CDR3 contains 17 residues. The germline gives CDR1 SGHTA, CDR2 FQGNSA. Trimming took 2 bases from V and 6 from J; bases not matched to a gene: 12. The CDR3 is CASSLRSGGPLPNEQFF. The CDR3 bases are TGTGCCAGCAGCTTACGGAGCGGGGGCCCGCTACCCAATGAGCAGTTCTTC.

The chain's CDR3 is CASSLAYGGDTEAFF. The CDR3 DNA reads TGCGCCAGCAGCTTGGCGTATGGAGGAGACACTGAAGCTTTCTTT. V usage is TRBV5-1 and J usage is TRBJ1-1; D unresolved. Trimming left V 0 bases short and J 3 bases short, with 12 bases between. The CDR3 length is 15 residues. Looked up from germline, CDR1 is SGHRS and CDR2 is YFSETQ.

The chain employs TRBV14 and TRBJ2-1; TRBD2 agrees at 10 bases. Looked up from germline, CDR1 is SGHDN and CDR2 is FVKESK. The CDR3 totals 16 residues. Germline trimming cut 1 base from V and 8 bases from J; bases unmatched to any gene: 8. DNA for the CDR3: TGTGCCAGCAGCCAAGGAGGAAGCGGGGGGGGCTATGAGCAGTTCTTC. As protein: CASSQGGSGGGYEQFF. The entire variable domain, with the rest obtained from reference TRBV14 and TRBJ2-1, is as follows: EAGVTQFPSHSVIEKGQTVTLRCDPISGHDNLYWYRRVMGKEIKFLLHFVKESKQDESGMPNNRFLAERTGGTYSTLKVQPAELEDSGVYFCASSQGGSGGGYEQFFGPGTRLTVL.

The genes are TRBV9 and TRBJ1-2, with D tentatively TRBD1 (5 bases). Germline CDR1 reads SGDLS; CDR2 reads YYNGEE. CDR3 length: 12 residues. Trimming cost V 5 bases and J 3 bases, with 8 bases left between them. DNA for the CDR3: TGTGCCAGCAGTCGGGACGACTATGGCTACACCTTC. It is translated as CASSRDDYGYTF.

The chain recombines TRBV6-1 with TRBJ1-2; 10 nucleotides line up with TRBD1. This CDR3 region has 16 residues. CDR1 and CDR2 from the germline V gene are MNHNS and SASEGT. Unmatched junction bases numbered 4, after V lost 0 bases and J lost 3 bases. CDR3 residues: CASSEAAGTGDYGYTF. The CDR3 nucleotides read TGTGCCAGCAGTGAAGCGGCCGGGACAGGGGACTATGGCTACACCTTC.

Details on this clone: The same CDR3 is also encoded by other DNA sequences in this sample. The rearrangement uses TRBV29-1 and TRBJ1-1; D ambiguous. CDR1 and CDR2 (germline): SQVTM, ANQGSEA. V lost 7 bases and J lost 2, with 5 bases in between. The CDR3 spans 10 residues. CDR3 sequence reads: CSASNTEAFF. The CDR3 coding sequence is TGCAGCGCCAGCAACACTGAAGCTTTCTTT. Looking up the rest from reference TRBV29-1 and TRBJ1-1 gives the full variable domain: SAVISQKPSRDICQRGTSLTIQCQVDSQVTMMFWYRQQPGQSLTLIATANQGSEATYESGFVIDKFPISRPNLTFSTLTVSNMSPEDSSIYLCSASNTEAFFGQGTRLTVV.